Below, 26 T cell receptor beta chains from the same sample are listed, as sequenced in a study of blood T cell repertoires in COVID-19 (dated by TCRdb to about 2020). Library creation used the immunoSEQ multiplex PCR assay. TCRdb took over this immuneACCESS table, retaining in-frame rearrangements with V and J assigned. Such tables are incomplete; in checked studies, under half of the missing clones stem from an unresolved V gene, and the remainder is unexplained. Present in this sample are 200,000 or so clones, 70% to 90% of which were seen just once. The ten largest clones capture 2.2% of the sample. The sequencing input was peripheral blood. The receptor set was obtained from a woman aged 50 to 60 with acute or convalescent COVID-19.

V gene TRBV5-8 combines with J gene TRBJ1-4; no clear D gene. The CDR3 consists of 13 residues. Germline loops: CDR1 SGHTS, CDR2 YDEGEE. V was clipped by 2 bases and J by 5 bases, with 7 bases between them. In DNA, the CDR3 is TGTGCCAGCAGCTTAGCCACCAATGAAAAACTGTTTTTT. It is translated as CASSLATNEKLFF. Filled out from reference TRBV5-8 and TRBJ1-4, the complete variable domain reads EAGVTQSPTHLIKTRGQQATLRCSPISGHTSVYWYQQALGLGLQFLLWYDEGEERNRGNFPPRFSGRQFPNYSSELNVNALELEDSALYLCASSLATNEKLFFGSGTQLSVL.

This clone turned up a few times. J is TRBJ1-1 and V is TRBV14; perhaps TRBD1 as D (5 bases). Trimming removed 0 bases from V and 4 bases from J, with 12 bases in between. This CDR3 comprises 15 residues. From germline, CDR1 is SGHDN and CDR2 FVKESK. Written as DNA, the CDR3 is TGTGCCAGCAGCCAAGAAGGGGCTTTGGGCACTGAAGCTTTCTTT. Translation: CASSQEGALGTEAFF.

The chain has TRBV5-1 and TRBJ1-6; maybe TRBD1 (5 bases). This CDR3 region has 16 residues. The V end was cut by 4 bases, the J end by 2 bases, with 13 bases between. The germline gives CDR1 SGHRS, CDR2 YFSETQ. The CDR3 here is CASSVTGGTYNSPLHF. The CDR3 nucleotides are TGCGCCAGCAGCGTAACAGGTGGAACCTATAATTCACCCCTCCACTTT.

V is TRBV5-4 and J is TRBJ2-3, with a tentative D call TRBD2 (5 bases). The CDR3 spans 17 residues. Deletions cut 4 bases from V and 1 base from J, with 19 bases between. The germline gives CDR1 SGHNT, CDR2 YYREEE (reference sequence). CDR3 loop: CASSPLLPSRGTDTQYF. As DNA, the CDR3 is TGTGCCAGCAGCCCCCTACTACCTTCGCGGGGCACAGATACGCAGTATTTT.

This chain uses TRBV19 with TRBJ1-1; possibly TRBD1 for D (6 bases). The CDR3 consists of 13 residues. Trimming pared 6 bases from V and 4 bases from J, leaving 12 bases between. Germline assignment: CDR1 LNHDA and CDR2 SQIVND (reference sequence). The CDR3 sequence: CASSNTGSTEAFF. CDR3 DNA: TGTGCCAGTAGCAACACAGGGAGCACTGAAGCTTTCTTT.

The chain is built from TRBV15 and TRBJ2-1; no clear D gene. The germline gives CDR1 LNHNV, CDR2 YYDKDF (reference sequence). The V end was cut by 3 bases, the J end by 3 bases, with 12 bases between. This CDR3 has 15 residues. The CDR3 region has the DNA TGTGCCACCAGCAGTGAGGCTACATACTACAATGAGCAGTTCTTC. It encodes CATSSEATYYNEQFF.

This clone was observed once. The chain links TRBV5-1 to TRBJ2-7, with a weak D call TRBD1 (6 bases). CDR3 length: 14 amino acids. Trimming shortened V by 3 bases and J by 2 bases, and 12 bases separated the two germline ends. CDR1 and CDR2 from the germline V gene are SGHRS and YFSETQ. CDR3: CASSWGPVAYEQYF. The CDR3 bases are TGCGCCAGCAGCTGGGGGCCAGTTGCCTACGAGCAGTACTTC.

The chain uses TRBV5-5 and TRBJ2-1; TRBD2 aligns across 12 bases. Trimming at V came to 4 bases and at J to 7 bases, leaving 6 bases not matched to a gene. Germline V gene lookup returns CDR1 SGHKS and CDR2 YYEKEE (reference sequence). The CDR3 consists of 15 residues. The CDR3 reads CASSPLAGGRNEQFF. CDR3 sequence (DNA): TGTGCCAGCAGCCCCCTAGCGGGGGGGCGGAATGAGCAGTTCTTC.

This clone was seen only a few times. The chain is built from TRBV6-2 or TRBV6-3 and TRBJ1-5; 10 bases match TRBD1. The V gene end was trimmed by 5 bases and the J gene end by 7 bases; junction bases not matched to a gene: 17. The germline V gene encodes CDR1 MNHEY and CDR2 SVGEGT. The CDR3 has 18 amino acids. The CDR3: CASSRLPTGTGVGQPQHF. The CDR3 bases are TGTGCCAGCAGTAGGCTCCCGACCGGGACAGGGGTTGGACAGCCCCAGCATTTT.

The rearrangement links TRBV6-2 or TRBV6-3 to TRBJ2-3; TRBD1 might be the D (5 bases). The CDR3 runs 15 residues. Deletions cut 2 bases from V and 5 bases from J, with 14 bases between. From germline, CDR1 is MNHEY and CDR2 SVGEGT. DNA of the CDR3: TGTGCCAGCAGTTACCAGGGTTCGGGTGGAGATACGCAGTATTTT. Translated: CASSYQGSGGDTQYF.

The rearrangement joins TRBV5-1 to TRBJ2-7; 14 bases match TRBD2. Germline V gene data show CDR1 as SGHRS and CDR2 as YFSETQ. The CDR3 contains 15 residues. Unmatched junction bases numbered 2, after V lost 1 base and J lost 5 bases. The CDR3 reads CASSLPGLAGDEQYF. As DNA, the CDR3 is TGCGCCAGCAGCTTGCCGGGACTAGCGGGAGACGAGCAGTACTTC.

The chain carries TRBV10-1 and TRBJ2-5; maybe TRBD1 (5 bases). CDR1 and CDR2 (germline): WNHNN, SYGVQD (reference sequence). The CDR3 loop spans 13 amino acids. Trimming took off 2 bases at V and 6 bases at J, with 10 bases between the two ends. This chain's CDR3 is CASSEPGSQTQYF. Here the CDR3 DNA reads TGCGCCAGCAGTGAGCCAGGGTCCCAGACCCAGTACTTC.

This sequence joins TRBV14 and TRBJ2-7, with D perhaps TRBD1 (6 bases). This CDR3 is 15 amino acids long. Germline values: CDR1 SGHDN, CDR2 FVKESK. V gave up 1 base and J gave up 6 bases, with 16 bases separating them. The CDR3 here is CASSQVERGYVEQYF. The CDR3 nucleotides are TGTGCCAGCAGCCAAGTCGAGAGGGGGTACGTCGAGCAGTACTTC. The entire variable domain, with the rest obtained from reference TRBV14 and TRBJ2-7, is as follows: EAGVTQFPSHSVIEKGQTVTLRCDPISGHDNLYWYRRVMGKEIKFLLHFVKESKQDESGMPNNRFLAERTGGTYSTLKVQPAELEDSGVYFCASSQVERGYVEQYFGPGTRLTVT.

V gene TRBV7-7 combines with J gene TRBJ2-2; 11 nucleotides match TRBD1. The CDR3 loop spans 16 amino acids. Looked up from germline, CDR1 is SSHAT and CDR2 is FNYEAQ (reference sequence). V shed 5 bases, J shed 7 bases, and the junction held 9 bases outside the gene matches. The CDR3 protein is CASSPGQGVVSGELFF. For the CDR3, the DNA is TGTGCCAGCAGCCCGGGACAGGGGGTAGTGAGCGGGGAGCTGTTTTTT.

In this sample, this clone turned up a few times. The rearrangement links TRBV7-8 to TRBJ2-1; D is uncertain. Trimming took 0 bases from V and 9 from J, leaving 6 bases between them. This CDR3 comprises 12 residues. Germline CDR1 reads SGHVS; CDR2 reads FQNEAQ. CDR3 region: CASSLAGGEQFF. The CDR3 bases are TGTGCCAGCAGCTTAGCCGGCGGTGAGCAGTTCTTC.

The V call is TRBV27, the J call TRBJ2-2, with a possible D match to TRBD1 (5 bases). Germline V gives CDR1 MNHEY, CDR2 SMNVEV (reference sequence). With 6 bases removed from V and 4 bases from J, the gap between germline ends came to 12 bases. This CDR3 is 14 amino acids long. The CDR3 loop reads CASRGQGGTGELFF. CDR3 in DNA: TGTGCCAGCAGAGGGCAGGGTGGCACCGGGGAGCTGTTTTTT.

The chain links TRBV2 to TRBJ2-3; D possibly corresponds to TRBD2 (6 bases). This CDR3 is 15 amino acids long. Germline CDR1 and CDR2: SNHLY and FYNNEI. Trimming removed 2 bases at V and 0 bases at J, with 9 bases between. As DNA, the CDR3 is TGTGCCAGCAGTGAAAATAGCGGCAGCACAGATACGCAGTATTTT. Translated, it gives CASSENSGSTDTQYF.

This chain connects TRBV27 to TRBJ2-3, with a weak D call TRBD2 (6 bases). The CDR3 totals 14 residues. Deletions cut 6 bases from V and 1 base from J, with 11 bases between. CDR1 and CDR2 from the germline V gene are MNHEY and SMNVEV (reference sequence). The CDR3 region has the DNA TGTGCCAGCAGACTCGGGAGAGGCACAGATACGCAGTATTTT. This encodes CASRLGRGTDTQYF.

The chain joins TRBV27 to TRBJ1-5, with D hard to call. The CDR3 totals 17 residues. Germline V lookup: CDR1 MNHEY, CDR2 SMNVEV (reference sequence). V dropped 2 bases and J dropped 0 bases, with 14 bases sitting between them. CDR3 nucleotides: TGTGCCAGCAGTTTAACGGGATCCATTTATAGCAATCAGCCCCAGCATTTT. As protein: CASSLTGSIYSNQPQHF.

The chain uses TRBV12-3 or TRBV12-4 and TRBJ1-2, with D uncertain. The CDR3 is 13 residues long. V dropped 5 bases and J dropped 0 bases, with 7 bases sitting between them. CDR3 coding DNA: TGTGCCAGCAGTGTAACAGCTAACTATGGCTACACCTTC. Its translation is CASSVTANYGYTF.

The gene calls are TRBV3-1 (or the pseudogene TRBV3-2) and TRBJ2-2; D is undetermined. This CDR3 is 14 amino acids long. The V end was cut by 1 base, the J end by 2 bases, with 5 bases between. CDR1 and CDR2 from the germline V gene are LGHDT and YNNKEL (reference sequence). The CDR3 DNA is TGTGCCAGCAGCCAAGGAACAAACACCGGGGAGCTGTTTTTT. Translation: CASSQGTNTGELFF.

The CDR3 region is CSVERRAGGRNEQFF. CDR3 DNA sequence: TGCAGCGTTGAAAGGAGAGCGGGGGGCCGCAATGAGCAGTTCTTC. The genes are TRBV29-1 and TRBJ2-1; 9 nucleotides match TRBD2. Losses at the gene ends were 2 bases for V and 6 bases for J; bases not matched to a gene: 8. The CDR3 has 15 residues. CDR1 and CDR2 (germline): SQVTM, ANQGSEA.

The rearrangement links TRBV9 to TRBJ2-2; 9 bases line up with TRBD2. This CDR3 spans 17 amino acids. The germline CDR1 and CDR2 sequences are SGDLS and YYNGEE. Trimming at V came to 0 bases and at J to 6 bases, leaving 9 bases not matched to a gene. The CDR3 DNA reads as TGTGCCAGCAGCGTAGTTGGGGCGGGAGGGCCTTCCGGGGAGCTGTTTTTT. It specifies CASSVVGAGGPSGELFF.

This clone came up once. This chain links TRBV10-3 with TRBJ2-3; TRBD1 agrees at 7 bases. J gave up 5 bases and V 3 bases, and 5 bases lay outside the gene matches. CDR1 is ENHRY, CDR2 SYGVKD, per germline. The CDR3 spans 14 residues. The CDR3 nucleotides are TGTGCCATCAGTGAACGAGACAGGGAAGATACGCAGTATTTT. It is translated as CAISERDREDTQYF.

The gene calls are TRBV7-6 and TRBJ1-1, with 12 bases matching TRBD1. The germline gives CDR1 SGHVS, CDR2 FNYEAQ. V lost 2 bases and J lost 4; bases outside the gene matches: 5. CDR3 size: 16 residues. The chain's CDR3 is CASSLRGQGAVTEAFF. The CDR3 DNA sequence: TGTGCCAGCAGCTTACGGGGACAGGGGGCAGTCACTGAAGCTTTCTTT. The full variable domain, completed using reference TRBV7-6 and TRBJ1-1, is GAGVSQSPRYKVTKRGQDVALRCDPISGHVSLYWYRQALGQGPEFLTYFNYEAQQDKSGLPNDRFSAERPEGSISTLTIQRTEQRDSAMYRCASSLRGQGAVTEAFFGQGTRLTVV.

The chain couples TRBV5-5 to TRBJ1-6, with 9 nucleotides matching TRBD1. The V segment lost 1 base and the J segment 13 bases; nucleotides outside the gene matches: 15. Germline V gene lookup returns CDR1 SGHKS and CDR2 YYEKEE (reference sequence). This CDR3 region has 17 residues. As DNA, the CDR3 is TGTGCCAGCAGCTTGCGGACCCCTCCGGGACAGGGTTACCCCCTCCACTTT. Its translation: CASSLRTPPGQGYPLHF.